This T cell receptor beta chain was captured by sequencing in a study of blood T cell repertoires in COVID-19. Across the whole study: The study drew acute and convalescent COVID-19 samples from the United States, Italy and Spain. Sample material is recorded as cDNA or gDNA derived from T cells, B-cell-depleted T cells, or PBMCs.

Original handling: Amplification of reference gene primers was used by the study to estimate nucleated cell counts. TCRdb's table, derived via immunoSEQ multiplex PCR, lists solely in-frame clones and lacks some. V and J calls and clone size are given by that table; D and trimming were obtained from the DNA. The sample comprises around 110,000 clones, about four fifths of which are singletons, and about 4.2% rests with the top ten. The CDR3 covers 17 residues. Sequenced sample: peripheral blood. The rearrangement joins TRBV21-1 to TRBJ2-5; the D segment call TRBD1 is taken from the table without a DNA check. TRBV21-1 is an annotated pseudogene. This TCR came from a woman in her 70s with acute or convalescent COVID-19. The CDR3: CASSKGRRRQGQETQYF. For the CDR3, the DNA is TGTGCCAGCAGCAAAGGTCGCCGCCGTCAGGGTCAAGAGACCCAGTACTTC.